This T cell receptor beta chain was identified in a study of a mutant IDH1 vaccine in newly diagnosed glioma. The assay was immunoSEQ multiplex PCR, and TCRdb's table has in-frame clones only and misses some. Among tens of thousands of clones, over 65% were seen once, and the ten largest hold more than 9%. The V gene's germline CDR1 is SGHTA and CDR2 FQGNSA. The V gene lost 1 base and the J gene lost 0 bases, with 5 bases spanning the gap. CDR3 length: 14 residues. Time point indicated: week 35, safety follow-up. Doses consisted of 300 ug of mutant IDH1 20-mer peptide each, paired with topical imiquimod. Regarding this clone: Its target is unknown.

The rearrangement uses TRBV7-2 and TRBJ2-3; no reliable D call. This receptor was identified in a man between 35 and 55 years old with glioma. The sample consisted of PBMCs, taken from a glioma patient whose treatment included an IDH1 peptide vaccine. The DNA for the CDR3 is TGTGCCAGCAGCTTAGGTCATAGCACAGATACGCAGTATTTT. It specifies CASSLGHSTDTQYF. The full variable domain, in which reference TRBV7-2 and TRBJ2-3 provide the parts outside the CDR3, is GAGVSQSPSNKVTEKGKDVELRCDPISGHTALYWYRQSLGQGLEFLIYFQGNSAPDKSGLPSDRFSAERTGGSVSTLTIQRTQQEDSAVYLCASSLGHSTDTQYFGPGTRLTVL.